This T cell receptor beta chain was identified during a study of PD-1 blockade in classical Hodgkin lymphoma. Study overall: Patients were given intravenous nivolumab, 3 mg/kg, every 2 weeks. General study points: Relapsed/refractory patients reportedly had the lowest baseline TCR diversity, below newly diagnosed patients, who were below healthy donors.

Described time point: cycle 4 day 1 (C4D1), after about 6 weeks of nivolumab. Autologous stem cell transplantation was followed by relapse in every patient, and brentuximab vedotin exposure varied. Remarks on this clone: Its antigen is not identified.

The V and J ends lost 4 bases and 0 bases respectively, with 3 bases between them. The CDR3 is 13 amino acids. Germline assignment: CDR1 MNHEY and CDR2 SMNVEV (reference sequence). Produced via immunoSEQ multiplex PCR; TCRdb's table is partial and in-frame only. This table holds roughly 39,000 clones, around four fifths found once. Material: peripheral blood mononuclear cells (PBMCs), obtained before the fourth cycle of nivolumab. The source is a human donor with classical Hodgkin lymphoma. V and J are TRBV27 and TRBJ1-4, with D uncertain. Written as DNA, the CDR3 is TGTGCCAGCAGTTCTGCAACTAATGAAAAACTGTTTTTT. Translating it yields CASSSATNEKLFF.